This TCR beta chain was captured in a study of T-cell memory formation after mild COVID-19. General study findings and limits: Several responding clones turned up in pre-infection memory, indicating that cross-reactive memory may have taken part. Clones that got smaller from day 15 to 85 had even CD4/CD8, while clones growing later tipped toward CD4+. Second-wave clones with a day 37 peak had unconfirmed SARS-CoV-2 specificity.

The table lists this clonotype with a few counts. The antigen remains undetermined. Each CDR3 protein gets one entry after TCRdb re-called the 5' RACE reads with MiXCR. This sample has approximately 410,000 distinct CDR3 sequences, with under 25% found just once. CDR1 is SGHVS, CDR2 FQNEAQ, per germline. The trim removed 5 bases at V and 1 base at J, leaving 7 bases unmatched. The CDR3 covers 15 residues. Sequencing was performed on PBMCs or a T cell subset sorted from them (not recorded which). The J gene is TRBJ1-1, the V gene TRBV7-8, with 7 positions matching TRBD1. This receptor was identified in an adult woman who had mild COVID-19 (a few samples of this study predate the infection). Cell type and time point are not known. CDR3 nucleotides: TGTGCCAGCAGCCCGAGGGGGCCGGGGAACACTGAAGCTTTCTTT. This sequence encodes CASSPRGPGNTEAFF.